These T cell receptor beta chains were read from a single sample in a study of T cell changes during pregnancy in multiple sclerosis. The assay was immunoSEQ multiplex PCR, and TCRdb's table has in-frame clones only and misses some. The data show roughly 80,000 clones, roughly 93% seen once. The starting material was peripheral blood, obtained in the second trimester of pregnancy. These receptor sequences come from a female donor with multiple sclerosis, enrolled in a pregnancy study. Both conserved end residues are part of each CDR3. D genes are given only for firm matches.

j_gene: TRBJ2-6
d_gene: TRBD1
v_gene: TRBV5-1
CDR3aa: CASSLDQGASGANVLTF

j_gene: TRBJ2-3
d_gene: TRBD2
v_gene: TRBV7-3
CDR3aa: CASSLGGGASDTQYF

j_gene: TRBJ1-2
d_gene: -
v_gene: TRBV5-1
CDR3aa: CASRDKNPGYTF

j_gene: TRBJ2-2
d_gene: -
v_gene: TRBV9
CDR3aa: CASSGPPGELFF

j_gene: TRBJ1-3
d_gene: -
v_gene: TRBV4-1
CDR3aa: CASSQVGVGLISGNTIYF

j_gene: TRBJ1-5
d_gene: -
v_gene: TRBV27
CDR3aa: CASSLRVGQPQHF

j_gene: TRBJ1-2
d_gene: TRBD1
v_gene: TRBV2
CDR3aa: CASSKDRAGPRGYTF

j_gene: TRBJ1-1
d_gene: -
v_gene: TRBV6-1
CDR3aa: CASSERAGEAFF

j_gene: TRBJ1-3
d_gene: -
v_gene: TRBV4-1
CDR3aa: CASSPQTARNTIYF

j_gene: TRBJ2-2
d_gene: -
v_gene: TRBV4-1
CDR3aa: CASSQVEISYGNTGELFF

j_gene: TRBJ1-5
d_gene: -
v_gene: TRBV7-6
CDR3aa: CASSLDRSKNQPQHF

j_gene: TRBJ1-2
d_gene: -
v_gene: TRBV2
CDR3aa: CASNTYRVGYTF

j_gene: TRBJ2-7
d_gene: -
v_gene: TRBV7-8
CDR3aa: CASSLDSYGPYEQYF

j_gene: TRBJ1-5
d_gene: -
v_gene: TRBV6-1
CDR3aa: CASSEVLPQHF

j_gene: TRBJ2-7
d_gene: -
v_gene: TRBV4-1
CDR3aa: CASSPVPASGEQYF

j_gene: TRBJ1-2
d_gene: TRBD1
v_gene: TRBV6-1
CDR3aa: CASSEATGGYYGYTF

j_gene: TRBJ2-7
d_gene: TRBD1
v_gene: TRBV6-1
CDR3aa: CASRVGTGSAEQYF

j_gene: TRBJ2-2
d_gene: -
v_gene: TRBV9
CDR3aa: CASSVGGQSTGELFF

j_gene: TRBJ1-2
d_gene: -
v_gene: TRBV7-9
CDR3aa: CASSSPGVSFTYGYTF

j_gene: TRBJ2-7
d_gene: -
v_gene: TRBV9
CDR3aa: CASSALDRFLLNEQYF

j_gene: TRBJ1-3
d_gene: -
v_gene: TRBV19
CDR3aa: CASSIGGVGNTIYF

j_gene: TRBJ1-6
d_gene: TRBD1
v_gene: TRBV27
CDR3aa: CASRFGQGNSPLHF

j_gene: TRBJ2-1
d_gene: TRBD2
v_gene: TRBV7-3
CDR3aa: CASSWGGRANEQFF

j_gene: TRBJ2-1
d_gene: TRBD2
v_gene: TRBV2
CDR3aa: CASSAGGSSYNEQFF

j_gene: TRBJ1-2
d_gene: TRBD1
v_gene: TRBV28
CDR3aa: CASRRTGSGYTF

j_gene: TRBJ1-1
d_gene: -
v_gene: TRBV15
CDR3aa: CATSRDLANTEAFF